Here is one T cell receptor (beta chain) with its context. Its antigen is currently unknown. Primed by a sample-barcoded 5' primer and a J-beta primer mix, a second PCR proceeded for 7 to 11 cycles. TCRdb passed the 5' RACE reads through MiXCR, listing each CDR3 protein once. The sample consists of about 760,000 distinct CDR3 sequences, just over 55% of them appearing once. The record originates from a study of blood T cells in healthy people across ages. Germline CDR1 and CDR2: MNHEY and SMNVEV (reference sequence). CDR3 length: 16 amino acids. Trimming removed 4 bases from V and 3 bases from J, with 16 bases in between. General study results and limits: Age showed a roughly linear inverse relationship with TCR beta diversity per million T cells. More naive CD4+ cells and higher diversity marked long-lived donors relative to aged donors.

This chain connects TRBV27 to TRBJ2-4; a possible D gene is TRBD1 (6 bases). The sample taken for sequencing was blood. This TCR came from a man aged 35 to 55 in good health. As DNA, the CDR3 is TGTGCCAGCAGTTCGGACAGCAAAGGGGGCAAAAACATTCAGTACTTC. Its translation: CASSSDSKGGKNIQYF.